These 30 T cell receptor beta chains were sequenced from one sample in a study of cytomegalovirus exposure and HLA in healthy donors. PCR was performed using 60 Vbeta and 13 Jbeta primers. Generated by immunoSEQ multiplex PCR, the TCRdb table keeps only in-frame clones and is missing some. The data hold 100,000 or so clones, with 76% observed a single time. Source material: PBMCs. Receptor source: a woman aged 45-65 years in good health and CMV-seropositive.

Only one count was recorded for this clone. The rearrangement uses TRBV27 and TRBJ2-7; 12 positions agree with TRBD2. This CDR3 region has 16 residues. The V and J ends lost 6 bases and 3 bases, in that order; junction bases with no gene match: 9. Germline V gene data show CDR1 as MNHEY and CDR2 as SMNVEV (reference sequence). CDR3 sequence: CASSQTLAGGSYEQYF. CDR3 in DNA: TGTGCCAGCAGCCAAACCCTAGCGGGAGGGAGCTACGAGCAGTACTTC.

The chain uses TRBV5-6 and TRBJ1-1; D unclear. Germline values: CDR1 SGHDT, CDR2 YYEEEE. The ends were cut back, 5 bases at V and 3 bases at J, with 11 bases in the middle. This CDR3 is 13 amino acids long. The CDR3 sequence is CASSTGGYTEAFF. The CDR3 DNA follows: TGTGCCAGCAGTACGGGTGGGTACACTGAAGCTTTCTTT.

The J gene is TRBJ2-5, the V gene TRBV5-1, with D possibly matching TRBD1 (6 bases). V lost 5 bases and J 1 base, leaving 18 bases between the germline ends. Per germline, CDR1 SGHRS and CDR2 YFSETQ. CDR3 length: 16 residues. DNA for the CDR3: TGCGCCAGCAGGTACAACAGGGAATGGCCCCAAGAGACCCAGTACTTC. It codes for CASRYNREWPQETQYF.

V usage is TRBV7-9 and J usage is TRBJ1-1; D not certain. V shed 5 bases and J shed 6 bases, with 7 bases lying between them. There are 11 residues in the CDR3. CDR1 is SEHNR, CDR2 FQNEAQ, per germline (reference sequence). For the CDR3, the DNA is TGTGCCAGCAGCCGGGTGGCTGAAGCTTTCTTT. Encoded protein: CASSRVAEAFF.

The V call is TRBV5-1, the J call TRBJ2-6; 7 bases match TRBD1. The germline gives CDR1 SGHRS, CDR2 YFSETQ. The CDR3 runs 15 residues. Trimming cost V 4 bases and J 2 bases; bases outside gene matches: 3. The CDR3 region is CASSPGTAGANVLTF. CDR3 DNA sequence: TGCGCCAGCAGCCCCGGGACAGCTGGGGCCAACGTCCTGACTTTC.

The chain has TRBV5-3 and TRBJ2-1, with 8 nucleotides matching TRBD2. TRBV5-3 is an ORF for which the function is uncertain. With 4 bases clipped from V and 0 bases from J, the junction kept 6 bases outside the gene matches. CDR3 length: 16 residues. CDR3 sequence reads: CARSTSGRRSYNEQFF. CDR3 nucleotides: TGTGCCAGAAGCACGAGCGGGAGACGCTCCTACAATGAGCAGTTCTTC.

The chain employs TRBV7-9 and TRBJ2-7, with D uncertain. V was pared by 6 bases and J by 0 bases, with 12 bases between. Germline loops: CDR1 SEHNR, CDR2 FQNEAQ (reference sequence). The CDR3 loop spans 14 amino acids. CDR3 bases: TGTGCCAGCAGTCCAAGAGCCCTCTCCTACGAGCAGTACTTC. Translated, it gives CASSPRALSYEQYF.

The chain combines TRBV19 with TRBJ1-4; perhaps TRBD1 as D (5 bases). The germline gives CDR1 LNHDA, CDR2 SQIVND (reference sequence). The CDR3 totals 15 residues. Trimming shortened V by 0 bases and J by 3 bases, and 8 bases separated the two germline ends. The CDR3 nucleotides read TGTGCCAGTAGTATAGAGGGGGGTGCTAATGAAAAACTGTTTTTT. Protein sequence: CASSIEGGANEKLFF.

Only a few counts were recorded for this clone. The chain couples TRBV18 to TRBJ1-1; D possibly corresponds to TRBD1 (6 bases). This CDR3 region has 15 residues. Germline V lookup: CDR1 KGHSH, CDR2 LQKENI. Trimming removed 6 bases from V and 1 base from J, with 15 bases in between. The CDR3 loop is CASSAGGTPNTEAFF. The CDR3 DNA reads TGTGCCAGCTCGGCGGGAGGGACACCGAACACTGAAGCTTTCTTT.

This clone showed up just a few times. The same CDR3 also results from other DNA sequences found in this sample. The V and J genes are TRBV30 and TRBJ2-7, with D tentatively TRBD2 (5 bases). V dropped 3 bases and J dropped 5 bases, with 8 bases sitting between them. The CDR3 contains 11 residues. Germline assignment: CDR1 GTSNPN and CDR2 SVGIG (reference sequence). The CDR3 region is CAWSRGDEQYF. The CDR3, as DNA: TGTGCCTGGAGCCGGGGAGACGAGCAGTACTTC.

J is TRBJ2-2 and V is TRBV5-1; perhaps TRBD1 as D (6 bases). Germline assignment: CDR1 SGHRS and CDR2 YFSETQ. Trimming removed 8 bases from V and 0 bases from J, with 11 bases in between. CDR3 length: 14 residues. The CDR3 DNA sequence: TGCGCCAGTTGGGACACATCGAACACCGGGGAGCTGTTTTTT. The encoded protein is CASWDTSNTGELFF.

The gene calls are TRBV13 and TRBJ2-2; 10 bases are a match to TRBD1. Trimming removed 4 bases from V and 4 bases from J; junction bases left unmatched: 6. The CDR3 length is 16 residues. Germline V gene data show CDR1 as PRHDT and CDR2 as FYEKMQ (reference sequence). CDR3 loop: CASSYQTGGLTGELFF. The CDR3 nucleotides read TGTGCCAGCAGCTACCAGACAGGGGGCCTCACCGGGGAGCTGTTTTTT. Full variable domain (rest looked up from reference TRBV13 and TRBJ2-2): AAGVIQSPRHLIKEKRETATLKCYPIPRHDTVYWYQQGPGQDPQFLISFYEKMQSDKGSIPDRFSAQQFSDYHSELNMSSLELGDSALYFCASSYQTGGLTGELFFGEGSRLTVL.

The chain employs TRBV10-2 and TRBJ2-2; D call uncertain. CDR1 is WSHSY, CDR2 SAAADI, per germline. The CDR3 extends over 14 amino acids. V was cut by 7 bases and J by 5 bases, with 14 bases left in between. CDR3 nucleotide sequence: TGCGCCAGCATCCGATTACTGAATACCGGGGAGCTGTTTTTT. This translates into CASIRLLNTGELFF.

This chain uses TRBV28 with TRBJ2-1, with 10 bases matching TRBD2. CDR1 is MDHEN, CDR2 SYDVKM, per germline. The CDR3 totals 16 residues. With V trimmed by 4 bases and J by 1 base, 4 bases remained unmatched. For the CDR3, the DNA is TGTGCCAGCAGTTCTCTAGCGGGGGAGTCCTACAATGAGCAGTTCTTC. Translated: CASSSLAGESYNEQFF.

V usage is TRBV29-1 and J usage is TRBJ1-2, with TRBD1 identical over 7 bases. V shed 4 bases and J 1 base; nucleotides not matched to a gene: 3. Germline V gene sequence: CDR1 SQVTM, CDR2 ANQGSEA. The CDR3 loop spans 13 amino acids. CDR3 nucleotide sequence: TGCAGCGTTGTGACAGGGCTTAACTATGGCTACACCTTC. Translating gives CSVVTGLNYGYTF.

The gene calls are TRBV30 and TRBJ1-5, with 8 bases identical to TRBD1. V gave up 2 bases and J gave up 3 bases; unmatched junction bases: 6. Germline CDR1 reads GTSNPN; CDR2 reads SVGIG (reference sequence). This CDR3 has 15 amino acids. The DNA for the CDR3 is TGTGCCTGGAGTCGGACAGGGTGGTTCAATCAGCCCCAGCATTTT. This gives the protein CAWSRTGWFNQPQHF.

The chain joins TRBV7-6 to TRBJ1-2; tentative D call: TRBD1 (6 bases). The CDR3 has 13 amino acids. The germline CDR1 and CDR2 sequences are SGHVS and FNYEAQ. With 0 bases removed from V and 8 bases from J, the gap between germline ends came to 10 bases. The CDR3 nucleotides read TGTGCCAGCAGCTTAGCACAGGGCAGGGGCTACACCTTC. It is translated as CASSLAQGRGYTF.

J is TRBJ1-4 and V is TRBV5-4; TRBD1 matches at 9 bases. CDR3 size: 17 residues. Germline values: CDR1 SGHNT, CDR2 YYREEE (reference sequence). Trimming took 5 bases from V and 1 from J; bases not matched to a gene: 9. CDR3 DNA sequence: TGTGCCAGCAGTCCGGGACAGGGTCTTTTAACTAATGAAAAACTGTTTTTT. This sequence encodes CASSPGQGLLTNEKLFF.

This clone showed up just a few times. The chain employs TRBV5-4 and TRBJ2-7; D perhaps matches TRBD2 (6 bases). The CDR3 is made up of 14 amino acids. Deletions cut 3 bases from V and 0 bases from J, with 10 bases between. The germline gives CDR1 SGHNT, CDR2 YYREEE (reference sequence). This CDR3 reads CASSWGDGSYEQYF. Here the CDR3 DNA reads TGTGCCAGCAGCTGGGGGGACGGCTCCTACGAGCAGTACTTC.

This rearrangement joins TRBV19 to TRBJ1-5; possible D gene TRBD1, 5 bases. The ends were cut back, 6 bases at V and 9 bases at J, with 12 bases in the middle. This CDR3 has 12 residues. The germline CDR1 and CDR2 sequences are LNHDA and SQIVND (reference sequence). The DNA of the CDR3 is TGTGCCAGTAGCCCCGGGGGGGGGCCCCAGCATTTT. This encodes CASSPGGGPQHF. Full variable domain (missing parts from reference TRBV19 and TRBJ1-5): DGGITQSPKYLFRKEGQNVTLSCEQNLNHDAMYWYRQDPGQGLRLIYYSQIVNDFQKGDIAEGYSVSREKKESFPLTVTSAQKNPTAFYLCASSPGGGPQHFGDGTRLSIL.

V is TRBV5-1 and J is TRBJ2-1, with 8 bases that match TRBD2. The germline V gene encodes CDR1 SGHRS and CDR2 YFSETQ. V lost 2 bases to trimming and J lost 6 bases; unmatched junction nucleotides: 7. The CDR3 loop spans 15 amino acids. The CDR3 DNA is TGCGCCAGCAGCTTTCGGGGGGGGCCGGTCAATGAGCAGTTCTTC. This encodes CASSFRGGPVNEQFF.

This chain joins TRBV9 and TRBJ1-1, with D possibly matching TRBD1 (5 bases). The V gene's germline CDR1 is SGDLS and CDR2 YYNGEE. The germline V and J ends were trimmed by 0 bases and 1 base, with 10 bases remaining between them. There are 15 residues in the CDR3. The CDR3 DNA follows: TGTGCCAGCAGCGTAGCAAGAACAGGGAACACTGAAGCTTTCTTT. Its translation: CASSVARTGNTEAFF.

This rearrangement joins TRBV11-2 to TRBJ2-7; D is unclear. This CDR3 spans 13 amino acids. CDR1 is SGHAT, CDR2 FQNNGV, per germline. V lost 3 bases and J lost 2, with 8 bases in between. CDR3 nucleotides: TGTGCCAGCAGCTTGTTTAATGCCTACGAGCAGTACTTC. It is translated as CASSLFNAYEQYF. The complete variable domain, with remaining parts taken from reference TRBV11-2 and TRBJ2-7, reads EAGVAQSPRYKIIEKRQSVAFWCNPISGHATLYWYQQILGQGPKLLIQFQNNGVVDDSQLPKDRFSAERLKGVDSTLKIQPAKLEDSAVYLCASSLFNAYEQYFGPGTRLTVT.

This sequence joins TRBV7-8 and TRBJ2-5; 9 bases map to TRBD1. Germline loops: CDR1 SGHVS, CDR2 FQNEAQ. Trimming cost V 6 bases and J 1 base; bases outside gene matches: 3. CDR3 size: 14 residues. The CDR3 loop reads CASRGTGTQETQYF. In DNA form, the CDR3 reads TGTGCCAGCAGGGGGACAGGGACCCAAGAGACCCAGTACTTC.

This clone has a handful of counts. This chain uses TRBV5-1 with TRBJ1-1; 7 positions agree with TRBD1. The germline V gene encodes CDR1 SGHRS and CDR2 YFSETQ. V trimming: 0 bases; J trimming: 1 base; junction bases outside the gene matches: 3. This CDR3 region has 15 residues. Here the CDR3 reads CASSLGPGGNTEAFF. DNA of the CDR3: TGCGCCAGCAGCTTGGGCCCAGGGGGGAACACTGAAGCTTTCTTT.

The V and J genes are TRBV6-6 and TRBJ2-1; TRBD2 aligns across 11 bases. The V and J ends lost 0 bases and 7 bases, in that order; junction bases with no gene match: 2. The CDR3 consists of 15 residues. Germline CDR1 reads MNHNY; CDR2 reads SVGAGI (reference sequence). This chain's CDR3 is CASSYSGLADNEQFF. The CDR3 DNA is TGTGCCAGCAGTTACTCGGGACTAGCGGATAATGAGCAGTTCTTC.

The chain joins TRBV18 to TRBJ2-6; perhaps TRBD1 as D (7 bases). Trimming took 3 bases from V and 1 from J, leaving 31 bases between them. The CDR3 has 23 residues. CDR1 KGHSH and CDR2 LQKENI come from the germline V gene. CDR3 protein: CASSPRQGDLNPVRVSGANVLTF. In nucleotides, the CDR3 is TGTGCCAGCTCACCGCGTCAGGGGGACTTAAACCCAGTTAGGGTATCTGGGGCCAACGTCCTGACTTTC.

This chain connects TRBV19 to TRBJ2-1; 10 bases line up with TRBD1. The CDR3 has 15 residues. Germline assignment: CDR1 LNHDA and CDR2 SQIVND (reference sequence). V lost 5 bases and J lost 6; bases outside the gene matches: 7. The CDR3 coding sequence is TGTGCCAGTAGTCCCGACAGGGGGCGTATCAATGAGCAGTTCTTC. It specifies CASSPDRGRINEQFF.

The CDR3 sequence: CASRENTDTQYF. The CDR3 DNA follows: TGCGCCAGTCGGGAGAACACAGATACGCAGTATTTT. The chain joins TRBV5-1 to TRBJ2-3; D is possibly TRBD2 (6 bases). CDR1 is SGHRS, CDR2 YFSETQ, per germline. The V and J ends lost 8 bases and 2 bases respectively, with 9 bases between them. This CDR3 has 12 amino acids.

The J gene is TRBJ1-1, the V gene TRBV7-3; 7 nucleotides align to TRBD1. Germline assignment: CDR1 SGHTA and CDR2 FQGTGA. The V and J ends lost 1 base and 8 bases, in that order; junction bases with no gene match: 4. The CDR3 has 13 amino acids. The CDR3 nucleotides read TGTGCCAGCAGCTTAAAAGGGACAGACGAAGCTTTCTTT. It yields the protein CASSLKGTDEAFF.